This T cell receptor beta chain was captured in a study of T cell responses to AZD1222 COVID-19 vaccine. TCRdb keeps only in-frame clones here, not all; method: immunoSEQ multiplex PCR. Of 130,000 or so clones detected, around 94% appear once; the ten largest clones hold 6.6%. The CDR3 extends over 17 amino acids. Trimming left V 1 base short and J 4 bases short, with 19 bases between. Germline assignment: CDR1 MNHNS and CDR2 SASEGT. The receptor comes from an adult in good health. The chain carries TRBV6-1 and TRBJ1-1, with a weak D call TRBD1 (5 bases). The sample here was peripheral blood, taken on day 0 of AZD1222 vaccination. CDR3 DNA: TGTGCCAGCAGTGAAGTGATCGGCAGGGCAGGATCCACTGAAGCTTTCTTT. It yields the protein CASSEVIGRAGSTEAFF.